The rows below give T cell receptor beta chains drawn from one sample of a study of blood T cell repertoires in COVID-19. Measured with immunoSEQ multiplex PCR; TCRdb has only the in-frame clones, and not every one. In the table there are approximately 220,000 clones, 80% to 90% of which are singletons. The sequencing sample was made of peripheral blood. The source of these receptors is a woman aged 45-60 years with acute or convalescent COVID-19. CDR3s include the opening cysteine and the closing phenylalanine or tryptophan. D genes are given only for firm matches. Clone sizes are given selectively: once, few, many, or a class where the clone is expanded.

clone_size,j_call,d_call,v_call,cdr3_nt,cdr3_aa
.,TRBJ1-5,.,TRBV6-1,TGTGCCAGCAGTGATAACAGATTCGGCAATCAGCCCCAGCATTTT,CASSDNRFGNQPQHF
.,TRBJ1-1,.,TRBV5-5,TGTGCCAGCCTAAAGACTCCTTCCTGGGAGGGAGCTTTCTTT,CASLKTPSWEGAFF
once,TRBJ1-1,.,TRBV19,TGTGCCAGTAGTACCGTAGGGGCTGAAGCTTTCTTT,CASSTVGAEAFF
few,TRBJ1-1,.,TRBV7-8,TGTGCCAGCAGCTCCCTCCGGGACACTGAAGCTTTCTTT,CASSSLRDTEAFF
.,TRBJ2-5,.,TRBV11-2,TGTGCCAGCAGCTTAGATAAGGGCCCCCGGGACCAGTACTTC,CASSLDKGPRDQYF
.,TRBJ1-4,TRBD1,TRBV9,TGTGCCAGCAGCGGAGACAGGGGGCAGGGTAATGAAAAACTGTTTTTT,CASSGDRGQGNEKLFF
few,TRBJ1-4,TRBD1,TRBV10-2,TGCGCCAGCAGTGAGTCGCGGGACAGGGACGAAAAACTGTTTTTT,CASSESRDRDEKLFF
.,TRBJ2-4,TRBD2,TRBV6-5,TGTGCCAGCAGGAATCTGGGGGGGGTAGGAAACATTCAGTACTTC,CASRNLGGVGNIQYF
.,TRBJ2-7,.,TRBV7-2,TGTGCCAGCAGCTCCGGACACTCGAGCTCCTACGAGCAGTACTTC,CASSSGHSSSYEQYF
.,TRBJ1-4,.,TRBV5-1,TGCGCCAGCAGCTTGGCCTATCGGGGGGAAAAACTGTTTTTT,CASSLAYRGEKLFF
.,TRBJ1-2,.,TRBV20-1,TGCAGTGCTAGTTCGGGTTTAGGCTATGGCTACACCTTC,CSASSGLGYGYTF
.,TRBJ2-3,TRBD2,TRBV9,TGTGCCAGCAGCGTAGAATTACTAGCGGGAGGGCGCAATACGCAGTATTTT,CASSVELLAGGRNTQYF
few,TRBJ2-2,TRBD2,TRBV20-1,TGCAGTGCTAGTTTACTAGCGGGAGCCACCGGGGAGCTGTTTTTT,CSASLLAGATGELFF
.,TRBJ1-4,.,TRBV2,TGTGCCACCCGGACAGTTACAAAACTGTTTTTT,CATRTVTKLFF
few,TRBJ2-3,TRBD2,TRBV10-1,TGCGCCAGCGGAGAGCGGGAGGGAGACACAGATACGCAGTATTTT,CASGEREGDTDTQYF
.,TRBJ2-3,.,TRBV24-1,TGTGCCACCAGTGATCCCCGGACTGGCACTGGCACAGATACGCAGTATTTT,CATSDPRTGTGTDTQYF
.,TRBJ2-4,TRBD2,TRBV4-1,TGCGCCAGCAGCCAAGTTTGGGGAGCGGGAGAAGCCAAAAACATTCAGTACTTC,CASSQVWGAGEAKNIQYF
.,TRBJ1-2,TRBD1,TRBV28,TGTGCCAGCAGTCCGACAGGGTATGGCTACACCTTC,CASSPTGYGYTF
.,TRBJ1-6,TRBD1,TRBV11-2,TGTGCCAGCAGCTTAACCGACAGGGTGAATTCACCCCTCCACTTT,CASSLTDRVNSPLHF
few,TRBJ2-5,.,TRBV27,TGTGCCAGCAGCTGGAGCCGGGGGCAAGAGACCCAGTACTTC,CASSWSRGQETQYF
.,TRBJ2-2,.,TRBV5-1,TGCGCCAGCGGAGATAGAACCAGGGGTACCACCGGGGAGCTGTTTTTT,CASGDRTRGTTGELFF
.,TRBJ2-4,TRBD1,TRBV13,TGTGCCAGCAGCTTGACAGGGAGATCCCCCGGTGGAAACATTCAGTACTTC,CASSLTGRSPGGNIQYF
.,TRBJ2-7,TRBD1,TRBV5-1,TGCGCCAGCAGCTTGGCTTCAGGACAGGGGTACGAGCAGTACTTC,CASSLASGQGYEQYF
.,TRBJ2-7,.,TRBV30,TGTGCCTGGAGTGTACGAGGGAAGGACGAGCAGTACTTC,CAWSVRGKDEQYF
.,TRBJ1-2,.,TRBV2,TGTGCCAGCAGGGGGGCAGGGGCCTACTATGGCTACACCTTC,CASRGAGAYYGYTF
.,TRBJ2-1,.,TRBV15,TGTGCCACCGTTGACACTCTTCGTATCGACAATGAGCAGTTCTTC,CATVDTLRIDNEQFF
.,TRBJ2-3,TRBD1,TRBV9,TGTGCCAGCAGCCAGGGGGCTACCGGTCAGATGGCGCAGTATTTT,CASSQGATGQMAQYF
few,TRBJ2-1,TRBD2,TRBV19,TGTGCCAGTAGTATAGCAGCGGGAGGGCCCTATGAGCAGTTCTTC,CASSIAAGGPYEQFF
.,TRBJ2-1,TRBD2,TRBV5-1,TGCGCCAGCAGCTTGCTAGCGGGAGGAAGAAATGAGCAGTTCTTC,CASSLLAGGRNEQFF
few,TRBJ2-7,TRBD1,TRBV5-6,TGTGCCAGCAGCCCGACAGGGGGAAGCTCCTACGAGCAGTACTTC,CASSPTGGSSYEQYF
.,TRBJ2-7,TRBD2,TRBV23-1,TGCGCCAGCAGTCAATGGCGGGGGGGGAGGGCCGTTTACGAGCAGTACTTC,CASSQWRGGRAVYEQYF
once,TRBJ1-2,.,TRBV6-5,TGTGCCAGCAGTAACAGGGAGAGGGGCTACACCTTC,CASSNRERGYTF
few,TRBJ1-1,.,TRBV5-1,TGCGCCAGCAGCCGGGGAGGGGCGGAGAACACTGAAGCTTTCTTT,CASSRGGAENTEAFF
.,TRBJ2-7,.,TRBV15,TGTGCCACCAGCAGAGAAGGGGGGGACTGGCAAGCTTTGGACGAGCAGTACTTC,CATSREGGDWQALDEQYF
once,TRBJ1-3,TRBD1,TRBV6-5,TGTGCCACCACGACAGGGTCCTCTGGAAACACCATATATTTT,CATTTGSSGNTIYF
few,TRBJ1-5,TRBD1,TRBV15,TGTGCCACCAGCAGAGATGTGTTAGGGACAGGACACAATCAGCCCCAGCATTTT,CATSRDVLGTGHNQPQHF
.,TRBJ2-1,.,TRBV6-1,TGTGCCAGCAGTGAACTAGACGATGAGCAGTTCTTC,CASSELDDEQFF
.,TRBJ2-7,TRBD1,TRBV28,TGTGCCAGCACCCTCCGGGACAGGGGCACCTACGAGCAGTACTTC,CASTLRDRGTYEQYF
.,TRBJ2-5,TRBD2,TRBV3-1/TRBV3-2,TGTGCCAGCAGCCCCGACGGACTAGCGCGCGAGACCCAGTACTTC,CASSPDGLARETQYF
.,TRBJ1-1,TRBD1,TRBV6-6,TGTGCCAGCAGTCAAACAGGGGGCACTGAAGCTTTCTTT,CASSQTGGTEAFF
.,TRBJ2-5,.,TRBV5-1,TGCGCCAGCAGCTTGGGAGGCCTTACGGGGGAGACCCAGTACTTC,CASSLGGLTGETQYF
.,TRBJ1-5,.,TRBV28,TGTGCCAGCAGATCTCTACCAGGGCCCCAGCATTTT,CASRSLPGPQHF
.,TRBJ2-4,TRBD2,TRBV27,TGTGCCAGCAGTCCAAAGGGACTAGCGGGAGGAAACATTCAGTACTTC,CASSPKGLAGGNIQYF
once,TRBJ1-1,.,TRBV9,TGTGCCAGCAGCGCCCAGACAGTGAGGGGGACTGAAGCTTTCTTT,CASSAQTVRGTEAFF
.,TRBJ1-3,.,TRBV14,TGTGCCAGCAGCCAAGTCAGGGGTCCTGGAAACACCATATATTTT,CASSQVRGPGNTIYF